This entry lists 19 T cell receptor beta chains sequenced from one sample in a study of CD4 T cells in relation to SARS-CoV-2 and coronaviruses (dated by TCRdb to the early 2020s). CD4+ T cells from unexposed donors were collected before the COVID-19 pandemic (2011-2018). The EasySep CD4+ T cell isolation kit was used to isolate CD4+ T cells once the cultures had run for roughly 9 days. Receptor amplification or capture employed the immunoSEQ multiplex PCR assay. This is the immuneACCESS table as TCRdb keeps it, with only in-frame sequences that have V and J called. A part of the clones is gone; compared with another copy, unresolved V genes explain less than half, and the rest is unexplained. The sample includes tens of thousands of clones, with about 70% observed a single time. The ten largest make up around 20% of the sample. These receptors' targets are unknown. The sequencing input was CD4+ T cells from PBMCs, cultured in vitro. The origin of the receptors is a human donor in good health.

The chain carries TRBV29-1 and TRBJ2-3; tentative D call: TRBD1 (6 bases). There are 11 residues in the CDR3. Trimming stripped 4 bases from V and 6 bases from J, with 8 bases between. In germline, CDR1 is SQVTM, CDR2 ANQGSEA. In DNA, the CDR3 is TGCAGCGTTGGTGACAGGGATACGCAGTATTTT. Encoded protein: CSVGDRDTQYF.

This clone has just a few counts. J is TRBJ1-2 and V is TRBV28; 7 bases are shared with TRBD1. The CDR3 length is 13 residues. The germline V gene has CDR1 MDHEN and CDR2 SYDVKM. Trimming cost V 5 bases and J 3 bases; bases outside gene matches: 3. In nucleotides, the CDR3 is TGTGCCAGCAGTGGGACAGCTCACTATGGCTACACCTTC. It is translated as CASSGTAHYGYTF.

V is TRBV24-1 and J is TRBJ2-7; TRBD1 agrees at 8 bases. Germline loops: CDR1 KGHDR, CDR2 SFDVKD. The length of the CDR3 is 12 residues. Unmatched junction bases numbered 5, after V lost 2 bases and J lost 12 bases. The CDR3 coding sequence is TGTGCCACCAGTGATTGGACAGGGCAATGGTACTTC. As protein: CATSDWTGQWYF.

This sequence joins TRBV7-9 and TRBJ2-1, with 8 bases lining up with TRBD1. Per germline, CDR1 SEHNR and CDR2 FQNEAQ (reference sequence). The length of the CDR3 is 15 residues. The trim removed 3 bases at V and 8 bases at J, leaving 9 bases unmatched. CDR3 loop: CASSFDGQGWDEQFF. The CDR3 DNA sequence: TGTGCCAGCAGCTTCGACGGACAGGGATGGGATGAGCAGTTCTTC.

The CDR3 nucleotides read TGTGCCAGCACCCCGAGAGCGGGAAGGCACGAGCAGTACTTC. Protein: CASTPRAGRHEQYF. This sequence joins TRBV21-1 and TRBJ2-7; TRBD2 was called by the table and not checked on the DNA. TRBV21-1 is termed a pseudogene. CDR3 length equals 14 residues.

The V gene is TRBV5-1, the J gene TRBJ2-7; possibly TRBD2 for D (6 bases). V was cut by 4 bases and J by 4 bases, with 21 bases left in between. Per germline, CDR1 SGHRS and CDR2 YFSETQ. This CDR3 has 16 amino acids. The CDR3 loop is CASSPVRGLRKYEQYF. CDR3 nucleotides: TGCGCCAGCAGCCCTGTGCGGGGTTTACGGAAATACGAGCAGTACTTC.

The genes are TRBV3-1 (or the pseudogene TRBV3-2) and TRBJ2-7; D is unresolved. The V gene lost 3 bases and the J gene lost 2 bases, with 8 bases spanning the gap. CDR3 length equals 13 residues. The germline gives CDR1 LGHDT, CDR2 YNNKEL (reference sequence). This CDR3 is CASSHPGPYEQYF. For the CDR3, the DNA is TGTGCCAGCAGCCATCCTGGACCCTACGAGCAGTACTTC.

V gene TRBV6-5 combines with J gene TRBJ1-5, with D possibly TRBD1 on 6 matching bases. CDR3 length: 13 residues. V was clipped by 6 bases and J by 3 bases, with 9 bases between them. Germline V CDR1 and CDR2: MNHEY, SVGAGI. Here the CDR3 DNA reads TGTGCCAGCAGCGGGACACACAATCAGCCCCAGCATTTT. This sequence encodes CASSGTHNQPQHF.

The V call is TRBV3-1 (or the pseudogene TRBV3-2), the J call TRBJ2-3; no definite D call. The CDR3 has 16 residues. CDR1 is LGHDT and CDR2 is YNNKEL in the germline V gene (reference sequence). Trimming removed 0 bases from V and 0 bases from J, with 10 bases in between. The chain's CDR3 is CASSQDVQSSTDTQYF. CDR3 coding DNA: TGTGCCAGCAGCCAAGATGTACAATCTAGCACAGATACGCAGTATTTT.

The chain has TRBV11-2 and TRBJ1-3; D unclear. The CDR3 has 14 residues. Deletions cut 7 bases from V and 4 bases from J, with 14 bases between. From germline, CDR1 is SGHAT and CDR2 FQNNGV. The CDR3 sequence is CASMVSLGGNTIYF. In nucleotides, the CDR3 is TGTGCCAGCATGGTGTCTCTGGGCGGAAACACCATATATTTT.

The chain links TRBV5-1 to TRBJ2-3; 13 bases align to TRBD2. In germline, CDR1 is SGHRS, CDR2 YFSETQ. The CDR3 runs to 22 residues. V was pared by 1 base and J by 1 base, with 18 bases of the junction left unmatched. CDR3 bases: TGCGCCAGCAGCTTGCGTCAGCGTTCAGCGGGACTAGCGGGATGGGGCACAGATACGCAGTATTTT. It is translated as CASSLRQRSAGLAGWGTDTQYF.

The chain couples TRBV4-1 to TRBJ2-3; TRBD1 aligns across 9 bases. The germline gives CDR1 MGHRA, CDR2 YSYEKL. V shed 1 base, J shed 5 bases, and the junction held 7 bases outside the gene matches. The CDR3 is 16 amino acids. CDR3 nucleotides: TGCGCCAGCAGCCAAGTCCCGGGACAGGGTTTAGATACGCAGTATTTT. Translated, it gives CASSQVPGQGLDTQYF.

This chain's CDR3 is CASSLRRGTEAFF. The DNA for the CDR3 is TGCGCCAGCAGCTTGAGGCGGGGAACTGAAGCTTTCTTT. This chain uses TRBV5-1 with TRBJ1-1, with D unresolved. This CDR3 contains 13 residues. V lost 1 base and J 5 bases, leaving 9 bases between the germline ends. The germline V gene encodes CDR1 SGHRS and CDR2 YFSETQ.

The chain links TRBV2 to TRBJ2-2; no clear D. Between the trimmed V and J ends, which lost 8 bases and 2 bases, there was a span of 12 bases. The CDR3 covers 14 residues. Germline V lookup: CDR1 SNHLY, CDR2 FYNNEI. Here the CDR3 DNA reads TGTGCCAGCCTAAGGGCTGCCAACACCGGGGAGCTGTTTTTT. Protein sequence: CASLRAANTGELFF.

The chain uses TRBV5-4 and TRBJ2-7; 12 positions agree with TRBD2. The J segment lost 2 bases and the V segment lost 7 bases, leaving 16 bases of the junction unmatched. The CDR3 is 18 residues long. Germline lookup yields CDR1 SGHNT and CDR2 YYREEE (reference sequence). The CDR3, as DNA: TGTGCCAGCGGGCCCCTAGCGGGAGGGCCGAAAAACGCCTACGAGCAGTACTTC. As protein: CASGPLAGGPKNAYEQYF.

The chain carries TRBV7-8 and TRBJ1-6; weak D call: TRBD1 (5 bases). The CDR3 contains 13 residues. V was shortened by 11 bases and J by 8 bases, with 16 bases between the two germline ends. The germline V gene has CDR1 SGHVS and CDR2 FQNEAQ. CDR3 bases: TGTGCCGGAGCCAGTGGGGGAGATTCACCCCTCCACTTT. It specifies CAGASGGDSPLHF.

This clone was recorded a few times. The rearrangement links TRBV7-6 to TRBJ2-2; D is unresolved. V was pared by 1 base and J by 0 bases, with 6 bases between. Germline assignment: CDR1 SGHVS and CDR2 FNYEAQ. The CDR3 is 15 residues long. The DNA for the CDR3 is TGTGCCAGCAGCTTAGGGGGTGCGAACACCGGGGAGCTGTTTTTT. Amino acids: CASSLGGANTGELFF.

The V and J genes are TRBV18 and TRBJ2-7; TRBD1 agrees at 7 bases. The CDR3 extends over 15 amino acids. Germline CDR1 reads KGHSH; CDR2 reads LQKENI. Trimming at V came to 3 bases and at J to 0 bases, leaving 5 bases not matched to a gene. In DNA, the CDR3 is TGTGCCAGCTCACCCGCCGGGACAGACTCCTACGAGCAGTACTTC. Protein: CASSPAGTDSYEQYF. The whole variable domain, remainder taken from reference TRBV18 and TRBJ2-7, is NAGVMQNPRHLVRRRGQEARLRCSPMKGHSHVYWYRQLPEEGLKFMVYLQKENIIDESGMPKERFSAEFPKEGPSILRIQQVVRGDSAAYFCASSPAGTDSYEQYFGPGTRLTVT.

This clone has more than one count but fewer than ten. The J gene is TRBJ1-2, the V gene TRBV5-4; unclear D gene. CDR1 and CDR2 (germline): SGHNT, YYREEE (reference sequence). V dropped 0 bases and J dropped 4 bases, with 7 bases sitting between them. The CDR3 sequence is 13 residues long. In DNA, the CDR3 is TGTGCCAGCAGCTTGGGGGTTGGCTATGGCTACACCTTC. It codes for CASSLGVGYGYTF.